This T cell receptor beta chain was identified in a study of T cell repertoires in cytomegalovirus infection. For the study at large: Well-studied HLA-B-restricted epitopes and recently identified HLA-C-restricted epitopes of CMV were both used in the study.

On this clonotype: Its antigen is not known.

Regarding the study as a whole: HLA-C-restricted, CMV-specific TCR beta clonotypes were dominant ex vivo. Cumulative frequency (of public TCR beta family members) identified carriers of CMV plus the relevant HLA.

TCRdb called the reads again in MiXCR, with one record for every CDR3 protein. The sample has about 740,000 distinct CDR3 sequences, around 30% seen once. CDR1 is SEHNR and CDR2 is FQNEAQ in the germline V gene (reference sequence). The V end lost 7 bases, the J end lost 10 bases, and 8 bases lay between the germline ends. There are 10 residues in the CDR3. The rearrangement links TRBV7-9 to TRBJ2-1; D is uncertain. The receptor comes from a human donor in good health (CMV status not recorded). Some clones in this sample may be carry-over from other donors' samples. Sequencing used cultured PBMCs, obtained from culture after CMV antigen stimulation. This chain's CDR3 is CASTLGEQFF. In DNA form, the CDR3 reads TGTGCCAGCACCCTGGGAGAGCAGTTCTTC.